The 3 T cell receptor beta chains listed next were all sequenced from one sample in a study of blood T cell repertoires in COVID-19. Data came from immunoSEQ multiplex PCR; TCRdb stores just in-frame clones and leaves some out. The repertoire holds roughly 200,000 clones, with 84% as singletons. Material for sequencing was peripheral blood. The receptor source for this set is a woman aged 70 to 79 with active or convalescent COVID-19.

The chain employs TRBV7-9 and TRBJ2-5; 7 nucleotides line up with TRBD2. The CDR3 extends over 19 amino acids. CDR1 and CDR2 from the germline V gene are SEHNR and FQNEAQ (reference sequence). The V and J ends lost 1 base and 4 bases, in that order; junction bases with no gene match: 18. The CDR3 is CASSLGGGFMGEGPETQYF. Here the CDR3 DNA reads TGTGCCAGCAGCTTAGGAGGCGGCTTTATGGGGGAGGGCCCAGAGACCCAGTACTTC.

The chain links TRBV3-1 (or the pseudogene TRBV3-2) to TRBJ1-1; 8 positions match TRBD1. The CDR3 is made up of 17 amino acids. Germline V gene sequence: CDR1 LGHDT, CDR2 YNNKEL (reference sequence). Germline trimming cut 0 bases from V and 2 bases from J; bases unmatched to any gene: 8. In DNA form, the CDR3 reads TGTGCCAGCAGCCAAGAGATTAGGACAGGGAGTAACACTGAAGCTTTCTTT. The encoded protein is CASSQEIRTGSNTEAFF.

The chain is built from TRBV19 and TRBJ1-2, with 7 bases that match TRBD1. The CDR3 is 15 residues long. The V segment lost 2 bases and the J segment 4 bases; nucleotides outside the gene matches: 7. Germline CDR1 is LNHDA and CDR2 is SQIVND (reference sequence). In DNA form, the CDR3 reads TGTGCCAGTAGTATAACCCGGGACAGATTCTATGGCTACACCTTC. Its translation is CASSITRDRFYGYTF.